Listed below are T cell receptor beta chains from one sample, sequenced in a study of metastatic and nonmetastatic thyroid tumors. TCRdb re-called clones via MiXCR from the PCR reads. The sample has about 69,000 clones, 14% seen once. Material: blood. Every receptor here comes from a male donor with papillary thyroid cancer or a benign thyroid nodule (not recorded which). Some clones in this sample may be carry-over from other donors' samples. CDR3s include the opening cysteine and the closing phenylalanine or tryptophan. The D gene is left open where the match is weak. Clone size is given for some rows only: seen once, a few or many times, or a class if the clone is expanded.

d_call: TRBD1
clone_size: few
v_call: TRBV6-1
j_call: TRBJ1-6
cdr3_length: 14
cdr3_aa: CAILTGGGKSPLHF
cdr3_nt: TGTGCCATTCTGACAGGGGGTGGGAAATCACCCCTCCACTTT

d_call: NA
clone_size: many
v_call: TRBV5-1
j_call: TRBJ2-7
cdr3_length: 12
cdr3_aa: CASSFQGIEQYF
cdr3_nt: TGCGCCAGCAGCTTTCAGGGGATTGAGCAGTACTTC

d_call: NA
clone_size: many
v_call: TRBV11-1
j_call: TRBJ2-1
cdr3_length: 16
cdr3_aa: CASSGSSEVTYNEQFF
cdr3_nt: TGTGCCAGCAGCGGGTCTTCCGAGGTCACCTACAATGAGCAGTTCTTC

d_call: NA
clone_size: many
v_call: TRBV12-3/TRBV12-4
j_call: TRBJ2-3
cdr3_length: 12
cdr3_aa: CASRAYPDTQYF
cdr3_nt: TGTGCCAGCCGAGCCTACCCAGATACGCAGTATTTT

d_call: NA
clone_size: NA
v_call: TRBV6-1
j_call: TRBJ2-7
cdr3_length: 14
cdr3_aa: CASTSIERQREQYF
cdr3_nt: TGTGCCAGCACCTCCATAGAACGGCAGCGCGAGCAGTACTTC

d_call: NA
clone_size: many
v_call: TRBV2
j_call: TRBJ1-2
cdr3_length: 11
cdr3_aa: CASSDPGGYTF
cdr3_nt: TGTGCCAGCAGTGACCCAGGAGGCTACACCTTC

d_call: TRBD2
clone_size: many
v_call: TRBV9
j_call: TRBJ2-3
cdr3_length: 17
cdr3_aa: CASSASGGSGRADTQYF
cdr3_nt: TGTGCCAGCAGCGCCTCCGGAGGTAGCGGGAGGGCCGATACGCAGTATTTT

d_call: NA
clone_size: many
v_call: TRBV5-4
j_call: TRBJ1-1
cdr3_length: 15
cdr3_aa: CASSPRGGIGTEAFF
cdr3_nt: TGTGCCAGCAGCCCCCGGGGGGGAATTGGGACTGAAGCTTTCTTT

d_call: NA
clone_size: many
v_call: TRBV6-1
j_call: TRBJ1-1
cdr3_length: 14
cdr3_aa: CASSEGGLNTEAFF
cdr3_nt: TGTGCCAGCAGTGAAGGGGGATTGAACACTGAAGCTTTCTTT

d_call: NA
clone_size: many
v_call: TRBV29-1
j_call: TRBJ1-2
cdr3_length: 14
cdr3_aa: CSVVAGARGYGYTF
cdr3_nt: TGCAGCGTTGTGGCAGGGGCTAGGGGCTATGGCTACACCTTC

d_call: NA
clone_size: many
v_call: TRBV2
j_call: TRBJ2-3
cdr3_length: 16
cdr3_aa: CASSEAYPTLGDTQYF
cdr3_nt: TGTGCCAGCAGTGAAGCTTACCCGACCCTGGGGGATACGCAGTATTTT

d_call: NA
clone_size: many
v_call: TRBV14
j_call: TRBJ2-1
cdr3_length: 15
cdr3_aa: CASSQDWGTYNEQFF
cdr3_nt: TGTGCCAGCAGCCAAGACTGGGGGACCTACAATGAGCAGTTCTTC

d_call: NA
clone_size: many
v_call: TRBV2
j_call: TRBJ2-7
cdr3_length: 15
cdr3_aa: CASSEASRVTYEQCF
cdr3_nt: TGTGCCAGCAGTGAAGCGAGCAGGGTCACCTACGAGCAGTGCTTC

d_call: TRBD1
clone_size: many
v_call: TRBV5-1
j_call: TRBJ2-5
cdr3_length: 13
cdr3_aa: CASSGTDQETQYF
cdr3_nt: TGCGCCAGCAGCGGGACAGACCAAGAGACCCAGTACTTC

d_call: TRBD1
clone_size: many
v_call: TRBV14
j_call: TRBJ1-3
cdr3_length: 17
cdr3_aa: CASSRTPGGFAGNTIYF
cdr3_nt: TGTGCCAGCAGCCGCACCCCAGGGGGATTCGCTGGAAACACCATATATTTT

d_call: NA
clone_size: many
v_call: TRBV10-2
j_call: TRBJ2-7
cdr3_length: 15
cdr3_aa: CASSEYRTGPHEQYF
cdr3_nt: TGCGCCAGCAGTGAGTACCGTACCGGGCCGCACGAGCAGTACTTC